A selection of T cell receptor beta chains follows, all from one sample in a study of OX40 agonist ivuxolimab in advanced cancers. Generated by immunoSEQ multiplex PCR, the TCRdb table keeps only in-frame clones and is missing some. In the table there are 80,000 or so clones, 75% to 90% of which are singletons. Source: CD4+ or CD8+ T cells sorted from blood, taken in a trial of the OX40 agonist ivuxolimab. These TCRs come from an adult with an advanced solid tumor such as melanoma, head and neck, liver or kidney cancer. The conserved cysteine and the conserved F or W are not part of the CDR3 here.

CDR3aa: ATSRDSAGTTEQY
v_gene: TRBV15

CDR3aa: ASSLVRNTGELF
v_gene: TRBV7-3

CDR3aa: ASSQRLSGTSGREGSYEQY
v_gene: TRBV4-1

CDR3aa: SVEDPLAGESWTGELF
v_gene: TRBV29-1

CDR3aa: ASSYQGAEAKNIQY
v_gene: TRBV6-6

CDR3aa: ASTPGQEKMHEQF
v_gene: TRBV5-6

CDR3aa: ASTPDFYGYT
v_gene: TRBV19

CDR3aa: ASSYGTPIYGYT
v_gene: TRBV6-5

CDR3aa: ATSTTEPVGSGANVLT
v_gene: TRBV15

CDR3aa: ASSLGVAGEVGETQY
v_gene: TRBV7-9

CDR3aa: ASSFIRGSSRGERGYT
v_gene: TRBV11-2

CDR3aa: ASSLDGTGVWGNQPQH
v_gene: TRBV7-9

CDR3aa: ASSYRGLTNNEQF
v_gene: TRBV6-5

CDR3aa: ASSLVESSGNTIY
v_gene: TRBV11-3

CDR3aa: AVRAGQTDTQY
v_gene: TRBV10-3

CDR3aa: ASSENRAGTETQY
v_gene: TRBV28

CDR3aa: ASDRGYSNQPQH
v_gene: TRBV28

CDR3aa: ASSPNRLSYEQY
v_gene: TRBV18

CDR3aa: ASSSFLRSSYNEQF
v_gene: TRBV7-9

CDR3aa: AWSSGQARYNSPLH
v_gene: TRBV30

CDR3aa: ASSLDEGNTEAF
v_gene: TRBV7-2